This record concerns one TCR beta chain sequence. Its antigen is unknown. Per-base qualities were not stored, and no clone one base away is much larger. The data derive from a study of patients and donors after allogeneic stem cell transplantation (dated by TCRdb to the early 2020s). Reading from cysteine to phenylalanine, the CDR3 counts 15 amino acids. Only the CDR3 DNA stays, 45 bases, in frame from base 1. From the germline V gene, CDR1 is SGHTA and CDR2 is FQGNSA. Trimming costs V 5 bases and J 4 bases, and their ends lie 17 bases apart. The protocol used for the library was RT-PCR. Sequencing used a NextSeq 550. TCRdb trimmed public reads at Q25 via fastp, called clones via MiXCR and kept in-frame beta chains. Under each unique CDR3 protein, matching rows form one entry showing the most common genes and DNA. The sample table lists about a million distinct CDR3 sequences, around 17% of them with a count of one. The ten largest clones add up to 6% of the sample.

The chain links TRBV7-2 with TRBJ2-5; no D gene can be assigned with confidence. Sequencing used blood, either unsorted or a sorted T cell fraction (not recorded which). This TCR derives from a human donor who was either an allogeneic HSCT recipient or a stem cell or donor lymphocyte infusion donor (not recorded which). It is not recorded whose cells these are; they may come from a transplant donor. The CDR3 in this case is CASSPPRQEAETQYF. The DNA sequence is TGTGCCAGCAGCCCCCCACGCCAAGAGGCAGAGACCCAGTACTTC.